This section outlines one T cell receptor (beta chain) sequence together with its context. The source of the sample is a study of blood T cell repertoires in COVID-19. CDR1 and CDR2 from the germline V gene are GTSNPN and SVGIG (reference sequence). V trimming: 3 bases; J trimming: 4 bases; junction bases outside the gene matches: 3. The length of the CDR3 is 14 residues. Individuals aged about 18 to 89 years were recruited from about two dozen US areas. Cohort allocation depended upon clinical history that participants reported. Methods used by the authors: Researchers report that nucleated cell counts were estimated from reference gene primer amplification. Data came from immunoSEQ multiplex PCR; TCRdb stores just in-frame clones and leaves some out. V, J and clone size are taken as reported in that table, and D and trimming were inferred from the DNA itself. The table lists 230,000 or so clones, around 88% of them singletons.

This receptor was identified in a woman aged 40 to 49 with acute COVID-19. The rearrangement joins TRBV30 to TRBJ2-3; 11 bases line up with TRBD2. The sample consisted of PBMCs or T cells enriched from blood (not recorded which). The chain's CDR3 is CAWSGTSGPDTQYF. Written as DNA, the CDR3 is TGTGCCTGGAGCGGGACTAGCGGCCCAGATACGCAGTATTTT.